These 19 T cell receptor beta chains were sequenced from one sample in a study of T cells in Graves' hyperthyroidism and ophthalmopathy (dated by TCRdb to between 2018 and 2020). The library was obtained by multiplex PCR. Sequencing used an Illumina HiSeq 2000. The TCR beta CDR3 regions were amplified from the RNA transcripts. A first-round RT-PCR of the TCR CDR3 used the HTBI primer set with the Qiagen OneStep RT-PCR kit. TCRdb took the public reads, trimmed them with fastp at Q25, ran MiXCR for clone calling and kept in-frame beta chains. Rows merge per CDR3 protein into single entries with the most common DNA and genes. Across this sample there are 250,000 to 300,000 distinct CDR3 sequences, with 13% to 15% seen only once. In total, the top ten clones hold around 30% of the sample. The sequencing input was blood. These receptors originate from a woman between 50 and 59 years old with Graves' hyperthyroidism that later progressed to Graves' ophthalmopathy.

In this sample, this clonotype turned up many times. This rearrangement joins TRBV20-1 to TRBJ2-7; D might be TRBD1 (6 bases). The CDR3 consists of 14 residues. The germline V gene encodes CDR1 DFQATT and CDR2 SNEGSKA (reference sequence). V shed 0 bases and J shed 4 bases, with 13 bases lying between them. DNA of the CDR3: TGCAGTGCTAGAGATTATGGGGGCCAATACGAGCAGTACTTC. This codes for CSARDYGGQYEQYF.

This clonotype was observed many times. The rearrangement links TRBV7-3 to TRBJ2-1; 8 bases map to TRBD2. The CDR3 loop spans 12 amino acids. The J segment lost 12 bases and the V segment lost 5 bases, leaving 6 bases of the junction unmatched. CDR1 is SGHTA and CDR2 is FQGTGA in the germline V gene. The CDR3 DNA sequence: TGTGCCAGCAGCCTAATGACTAGCGCGCAGTTCTTC. Protein sequence: CASSLMTSAQFF.

In this sample, this clonotype turned up a few times. Possible read error: a much larger clone is one base away. This chain links TRBV28 with TRBJ1-5; D is ambiguous. Trimming stripped 3 bases from V and 7 bases from J, with 7 bases between. The CDR3 totals 12 residues. Germline-derived CDR1 and CDR2 are MDHEN and SYDVKM. DNA of the CDR3: TGTGCCAGCAGTTTGACCCGACAGCCCCAGCATTTT. Its protein is CASSLTRQPQHF.

The J gene is TRBJ2-1, the V gene TRBV6-2 or TRBV6-3; 16 nucleotides align to TRBD2. J gave up 2 bases and V 7 bases, and 2 bases lay outside the gene matches. This CDR3 is 16 amino acids long. Germline values: CDR1 MNHEY, CDR2 SVGEGT. The CDR3 DNA reads TGTGCCAGCACGGGGACTAGCGGGAGGGCCTACAATGAGCAGTTCTTC. Translating gives CASTGTSGRAYNEQFF.

This clonotype was found a few times. The chain is built from TRBV19 and TRBJ2-2, with 9 bases lining up with TRBD1. Germline loops: CDR1 LNHDA, CDR2 SQIVND (reference sequence). Trimming cost V 9 bases and J 4 bases; bases outside gene matches: 6. CDR3 size: 14 residues. CDR3 sequence: CARKQGAATGELFF. The DNA of the CDR3 is TGTGCCAGGAAACAGGGGGCGGCCACCGGGGAGCTGTTTTTT. Drawing the rest from reference TRBV19 and TRBJ2-2, the complete variable domain is DGGITQSPKYLFRKEGQNVTLSCEQNLNHDAMYWYRQDPGQGLRLIYYSQIVNDFQKGDIAEGYSVSREKKESFPLTVTSAQKNPTAFYLCARKQGAATGELFFGEGSRLTVL.

The rearrangement links TRBV28 to TRBJ2-5, with D perhaps matching TRBD1 or TRBD2 (5 bases each). The V end lost 6 bases, the J end lost 3 bases, and 17 bases lay between the germline ends. The CDR3 length is 15 residues. Germline V CDR1 and CDR2: MDHEN, SYDVKM. CDR3 in amino acids: CASSVGTFTKETQYF. The CDR3 nucleotides read TGTGCCAGCAGCGTAGGGACCTTCACTAAAGAGACCCAGTACTTC.

This clonotype was seen ten or more times. This chain connects TRBV7-8 to TRBJ1-1; D unresolved. V was trimmed by 4 bases and J by 3 bases, leaving 9 bases between them. This CDR3 spans 13 amino acids. Per germline, CDR1 SGHVS and CDR2 FQNEAQ. The CDR3 is CASSSQRYTEAFF. The CDR3 DNA is TGTGCCAGCAGCTCACAGCGTTACACTGAAGCTTTCTTT.

The V gene is TRBV6-5, the J gene TRBJ1-4; TRBD1 might be the D (5 bases). Germline-derived CDR1 and CDR2 are MNHEY and SVGAGI. The CDR3 is 17 amino acids. Trimming removed 2 bases at V and 0 bases at J, with 13 bases between. CDR3 amino acids: CASSYDGTHSTNEKLFF. Written as DNA, the CDR3 is TGTGCCAGCAGTTACGATGGGACCCATTCAACTAATGAAAAACTGTTTTTT.

At least ten counts were recorded for this clonotype. The J gene is TRBJ1-3, the V gene TRBV28, with TRBD1 identical over 8 bases. V shed 3 bases, J shed 9 bases, and the junction held 4 bases outside the gene matches. CDR3 size: 13 residues. Germline CDR1 and CDR2: MDHEN and SYDVKM. The CDR3 bases are TGTGCCAGCAGTTTGACAGGGGTAACCACCATATATTTT. This translates into CASSLTGVTTIYF.

The table lists this clonotype with many counts. The chain combines TRBV7-2 with TRBJ2-7; 7 positions match TRBD2. Germline CDR1 is SGHTA and CDR2 is FQGNSA. The CDR3 covers 12 residues. J was trimmed by 5 bases and V by 5 bases; bases with no gene match: 3. CDR3 protein: CASSPSGDEQYF. The DNA for the CDR3 is TGTGCCAGCAGCCCAAGCGGGGACGAGCAGTACTTC.

The chain links TRBV24-1 to TRBJ2-2; D tentatively fits TRBD1 or TRBD2 (5 bases each). Per the germline V gene, CDR1 is KGHDR and CDR2 is SFDVKD. Trimming left V 4 bases short and J 4 bases short, with 18 bases between. The CDR3 has 17 amino acids. CDR3 bases: TGTGCCACCAGTGACCCTCGGGGACCTAGGGCCACCGGGGAGCTGTTTTTT. Protein product: CATSDPRGPRATGELFF.

The J gene is TRBJ2-1, the V gene TRBV19, with D uncertain. Between the trimmed V and J ends, which lost 7 bases and 6 bases, there was a span of 16 bases. Per the germline V gene, CDR1 is LNHDA and CDR2 is SQIVND (reference sequence). This CDR3 region has 14 residues. The CDR3 region is CASNRPDGRNEQFF. The CDR3 region has the DNA TGTGCCAGTAACCGACCAGACGGCCGCAATGAGCAGTTCTTC.

This clonotype was detected only a few times. The chain is built from TRBV6-1 and TRBJ2-5, with a tentative D call TRBD1 (7 bases). The V gene lost 4 bases and the J gene lost 5 bases, with 17 bases spanning the gap. CDR3 length: 15 amino acids. The germline V gene has CDR1 MNHNS and CDR2 SASEGT. CDR3 protein: CASSGQPTGRETQYF. The CDR3 DNA sequence: TGTGCCAGCAGTGGGCAACCGACAGGGAGGGAGACCCAGTACTTC.

The chain is built from TRBV19 and TRBJ2-3, with 11 bases fitting TRBD2. V dropped 9 bases and J dropped 5; count of bases not matched to a gene: 1. Germline V CDR1 and CDR2: LNHDA, SQIVND (reference sequence). This CDR3 has 12 residues. The CDR3 nucleotides read TGTGCCAGCGGACTAGCGGGAGATACGCAGTATTTT. As protein: CASGLAGDTQYF.

The V and J genes are TRBV24-1 and TRBJ2-1; D might be TRBD1 (5 bases). Germline values: CDR1 KGHDR, CDR2 SFDVKD. The CDR3 has 17 amino acids. V lost 11 bases to trimming and J lost 3 bases, with 25 bases between them. In nucleotides, the CDR3 is TGTGCCAGGGCGGACACGGTCAAGTTCATTGACTACAATGAGCAGTTCTTC. Its translation: CARADTVKFIDYNEQFF.

This clonotype was observed many times. This sequence joins TRBV3-1 and TRBJ2-3; 11 nucleotides align to TRBD2. The germline CDR1 and CDR2 sequences are LGHDT and YNNKEL (reference sequence). This CDR3 contains 16 residues. V gave up 1 base and J gave up 2 bases; unmatched junction bases: 2. CDR3 nucleotide sequence: TGTGCCAGCAGCCAAGGACTAGCGGGATTCACAGATACGCAGTATTTT. Translated, it gives CASSQGLAGFTDTQYF.

The V and J genes are TRBV28 and TRBJ1-5; TRBD1 matches at 7 bases. In germline, CDR1 is MDHEN, CDR2 SYDVKM. J gave up 7 bases and V 6 bases, and 12 bases lay outside the gene matches. CDR3 length equals 15 residues. CDR3: CASRTTGVAQQPQHF. DNA of the CDR3: TGTGCCAGCAGGACCACAGGGGTGGCGCAGCAGCCCCAGCATTTT. Filled out from reference TRBV28 and TRBJ1-5, the complete variable domain reads DVKVTQSSRYLVKRTGEKVFLECVQDMDHENMFWYRQDPGLGLRLIYFSYDVKMKEKGDIPEGYSVSREKKERFSLILESASTNQTSMYLCASRTTGVAQQPQHFGDGTRLSIL.

This clonotype came up a few times. The chain joins TRBV6-1 to TRBJ1-5, with 12 bases lining up with TRBD1. V lost 6 bases to trimming and J lost 5 bases; unmatched junction nucleotides: 8. This CDR3 spans 16 amino acids. Germline lookup yields CDR1 MNHNS and CDR2 SASEGT. CDR3: CASRVGDRGRDQPQHF. DNA of the CDR3: TGTGCCAGCAGGGTCGGGGACAGGGGGCGAGATCAGCCCCAGCATTTT.

The genes are TRBV14 and TRBJ1-6; D not resolved. This CDR3 is built from 11 residues. The V and J ends lost 4 bases and 14 bases respectively, with 9 bases between them. Germline CDR1 SGHDN, CDR2 FVKESK. CDR3 DNA sequence: TGTGCCAGCAGCCCATATCGGACCCTCCACTTT. Amino acid sequence: CASSPYRTLHF.